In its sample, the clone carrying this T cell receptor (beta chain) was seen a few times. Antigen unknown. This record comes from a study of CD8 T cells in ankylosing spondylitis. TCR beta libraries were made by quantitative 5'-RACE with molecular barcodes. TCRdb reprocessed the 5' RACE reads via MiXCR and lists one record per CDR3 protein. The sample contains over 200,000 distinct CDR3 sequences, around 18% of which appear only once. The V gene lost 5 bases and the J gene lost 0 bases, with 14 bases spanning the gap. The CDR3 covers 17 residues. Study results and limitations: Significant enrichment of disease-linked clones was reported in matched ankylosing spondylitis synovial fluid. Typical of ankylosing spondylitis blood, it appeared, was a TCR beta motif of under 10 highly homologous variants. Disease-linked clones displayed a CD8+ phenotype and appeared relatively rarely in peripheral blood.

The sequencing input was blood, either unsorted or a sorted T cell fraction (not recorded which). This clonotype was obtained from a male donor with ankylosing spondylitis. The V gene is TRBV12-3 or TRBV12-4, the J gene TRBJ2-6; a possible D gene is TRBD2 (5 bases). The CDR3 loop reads CASSKSLGNSGANVLTF. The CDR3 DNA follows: TGTGCCAGCAGTAAATCACTAGGGAACTCTGGGGCCAACGTCCTGACTTTC.